Following are 27 T cell receptor beta chains from one sample sequenced in a study of T cells in Graves' hyperthyroidism and ophthalmopathy. The TCR beta CDR3 regions underwent amplification using RNA transcripts as the source. TCR CDR3 regions were first amplified by RT-PCR with HTBI primers. TCRdb independently ran MiXCR on the multiplex PCR reads; one entry per CDR3 protein. The sample has roughly 350,000 distinct CDR3 sequences, approximately 15% seen once. Sequencing input: blood. These receptor sequences come from a woman aged 40-49 years with Graves' ophthalmopathy.

In its sample, this clonotype was seen many times. The rearrangement links TRBV12-3 or TRBV12-4 to TRBJ2-1, with 11 positions matching TRBD1. The junction had 4 bases not matched to a gene; V was cut back by 0 bases and J by 3 bases. This CDR3 region has 17 residues. CDR3 sequence (DNA): TGTGCCAGCAGTTTAGCCCGGACAGGGGGCTTCTACAATGAGCAGTTCTTC. Residues: CASSLARTGGFYNEQFF.

In this sample, this clonotype turned up many times. The gene calls are TRBV2 and TRBJ2-2; D is undetermined. The CDR3 sequence is 13 residues long. Germline V gives CDR1 SNHLY, CDR2 FYNNEI. The ends were cut back, 3 bases at V and 6 bases at J, with 8 bases in the middle. Here the CDR3 reads CASSDGRSGELFF. Written as DNA, the CDR3 is TGTGCCAGCAGTGATGGTCGATCCGGGGAGCTGTTTTTT.

As DNA, the CDR3 is TGTGCCAGCAGCTTTAAGACAGGGGGCTTTAGTGGAAACACCATATATTTT. Translated, it gives CASSFKTGGFSGNTIYF. V usage is TRBV11-2 and J usage is TRBJ1-3, with 10 bases lining up with TRBD1. Germline CDR1 is SGHAT and CDR2 is FQNNGV. The CDR3 covers 17 residues. V lost 3 bases to trimming and J lost 3 bases; unmatched junction nucleotides: 8.

This clonotype was counted between two and nine times. This sequence joins TRBV30 and TRBJ2-5, with D possibly being TRBD2 (7 bases). Germline V gene lookup returns CDR1 GTSNPN and CDR2 SVGIG (reference sequence). CDR3 length: 13 amino acids. Deletions cut 2 bases from V and 7 bases from J, with 14 bases between. The chain's CDR3 is CAWSWAGEGTQYF. In DNA form, the CDR3 reads TGTGCCTGGAGTTGGGCAGGGGAGGGGACCCAGTACTTC.

This clonotype occurred many times. This sequence joins TRBV20-1 and TRBJ2-5; D gene unclear. The ends were cut back, 3 bases at V and 4 bases at J, with 18 bases in the middle. Germline CDR1 and CDR2: DFQATT and SNEGSKA (reference sequence). This CDR3 region has 15 residues. The CDR3 bases are TGCAGTGCTAGCCTCTGGGCAGCCAGCAGAGAGACCCAGTACTTC. It specifies CSASLWAASRETQYF.

This clonotype was recorded at least ten times. The rearrangement uses TRBV11-2 and TRBJ2-3; 13 nucleotides agree with TRBD2. CDR1 SGHAT and CDR2 FQNNGV come from the germline V gene. The CDR3 sequence is 20 residues long. The V segment lost 4 bases and the J segment 2 bases; nucleotides outside the gene matches: 15. CDR3 coding DNA: TGTGCCAGCAGCTACAAGGGACTAGCGGGGCCCCCGAGGGACACAGATACGCAGTATTTT. It specifies CASSYKGLAGPPRDTDTQYF.

This chain joins TRBV6-1 and TRBJ2-3, with 9 bases identical to TRBD2. Germline V lookup: CDR1 MNHNS, CDR2 SASEGT. The CDR3 has 16 amino acids. After removal of 4 bases from V and 3 bases from J, the junction contained 8 bases not matched to a gene. The CDR3 sequence is CASSVQREAGTDTQYF. Written as DNA, the CDR3 is TGTGCCAGCAGTGTACAGCGGGAGGCGGGGACAGATACGCAGTATTTT.

This clonotype was counted a few times. The chain couples TRBV29-1 to TRBJ1-2, with 11 bases that match TRBD1. Unmatched junction bases numbered 12, after V lost 7 bases and J lost 5 bases. Germline V CDR1 and CDR2: SQVTM, ANQGSEA. The CDR3 length is 15 residues. This CDR3 reads CSAKDGDRGNYGYTF. CDR3 bases: TGCAGCGCGAAAGATGGGGACAGGGGGAATTATGGCTACACCTTC.

In this sample, this clonotype turned up many times. The chain combines TRBV19 with TRBJ1-2, with a weak D call TRBD1 (5 bases). V was shortened by 7 bases and J by 8 bases, with 14 bases between the two germline ends. CDR1 and CDR2 (germline): LNHDA, SQIVND (reference sequence). CDR3 size: 12 residues. In nucleotides, the CDR3 is TGTGCCAGTACCGAATGGTGGGGCGGCTACACCTTC. Translating it yields CASTEWWGGYTF.

The genes are TRBV20-1 and TRBJ2-1; 9 bases are a match to TRBD2. The germline CDR1 and CDR2 sequences are DFQATT and SNEGSKA (reference sequence). The J segment lost 4 bases and the V segment lost 0 bases, leaving 7 bases of the junction unmatched. The CDR3 totals 16 residues. The DNA for the CDR3 is TGCAGTGCTAGAGATCTCGGTCTAGCGGGGTACAATGAGCAGTTCTTC. Translated, it gives CSARDLGLAGYNEQFF.

This clonotype has a count of ten or more. This chain uses TRBV12-3 or TRBV12-4 with TRBJ2-1; D is uncertain. This CDR3 has 13 amino acids. Trimming cost V 6 bases and J 2 bases, with 8 bases left between them. CDR3 amino acids: CASRGMAYNEQFF. Written as DNA, the CDR3 is TGTGCCAGCAGGGGGATGGCCTACAATGAGCAGTTCTTC.

Regarding this clonotype: One base away lies a much larger clone, so this may be a sequencing read error. The chain has TRBV11-1 and TRBJ1-2; D not resolved. V lost 5 bases and J 4 bases, leaving 14 bases between the germline ends. The germline gives CDR1 SGHAT, CDR2 FQDESV (reference sequence). The CDR3 contains 14 residues. In DNA form, the CDR3 reads TGTGCCAGCAGCAGGAGAGGGCCTTCCTATGGCTACACCTTC. Protein sequence: CASSRRGPSYGYTF.

This clonotype showed up many times. V gene TRBV7-8 combines with J gene TRBJ2-5; no clear D gene. This CDR3 has 15 residues. Trimming pared 0 bases from V and 5 bases from J, leaving 13 bases between. Germline CDR1 SGHVS, CDR2 FQNEAQ. The CDR3 here is CASSLALGIRETQYF. In DNA form, the CDR3 reads TGTGCCAGCAGCTTAGCGCTAGGGATTAGGGAGACCCAGTACTTC.

In regard to this clonotype: This may come from a read error, since a much larger clone is one base off. Here the CDR3 reads CASKERGSSYEQYF. The CDR3 DNA follows: TGTGCCAGCAAGGAAAGGGGAAGCTCCTACGAGCAGTACTTC. The chain employs TRBV28 and TRBJ2-7, with D perhaps matching TRBD1 (5 bases). CDR3 length: 14 residues. Looked up from germline, CDR1 is MDHEN and CDR2 is SYDVKM. V shed 7 bases and J shed 0 bases, with 13 bases lying between them.

This clonotype came up many times. The V and J genes are TRBV20-1 and TRBJ2-7, with a possible D match to TRBD2 (6 bases). Germline V gene sequence: CDR1 DFQATT, CDR2 SNEGSKA (reference sequence). V lost 5 bases, J lost 3 bases, and 17 bases lay in between. The CDR3 has 14 residues. The CDR3 loop is CSAEQMRGGYEQYF. DNA for the CDR3: TGCAGTGCTGAGCAGATGAGGGGAGGCTACGAGCAGTACTTC.

This clonotype has at least ten counts. The V and J genes are TRBV12-3 or TRBV12-4 and TRBJ2-3, with D unclear. Trimming shortened V by 1 base and J by 2 bases, and 10 bases separated the two germline ends. The CDR3 extends over 15 amino acids. This CDR3 reads CASSLDGHDTDTQYF. The CDR3 DNA sequence: TGTGCCAGCAGTTTAGATGGGCACGACACAGATACGCAGTATTTT.

This clonotype was found many times. This chain links TRBV6-1 with TRBJ1-1; 8 bases map to TRBD1. The J segment lost 4 bases and the V segment lost 6 bases, leaving 7 bases of the junction unmatched. This CDR3 region has 14 residues. Germline V CDR1 and CDR2: MNHNS, SASEGT. The CDR3 sequence is CASRRQGRRTEAFF. Written as DNA, the CDR3 is TGTGCCAGCAGAAGACAGGGGAGGCGCACTGAAGCTTTCTTT.

This clonotype has just a few counts. The chain uses TRBV5-1 and TRBJ2-1; 16 positions match TRBD2. Looked up from germline, CDR1 is SGHRS and CDR2 is YFSETQ. J was trimmed by 9 bases and V by 4 bases; bases with no gene match: 7. This CDR3 has 16 residues. In nucleotides, the CDR3 is TGCGCCAGCAGCAAAGGGACTAGCGGGGGGGCGGGTGAGCAGTTCTTC. This sequence encodes CASSKGTSGGAGEQFF.

V gene TRBV5-4 combines with J gene TRBJ2-3; D may be TRBD1 (5 bases). Germline V gives CDR1 SGHNT, CDR2 YYREEE (reference sequence). Trimming stripped 4 bases from V and 2 bases from J, with 17 bases between. The CDR3 is 16 amino acids. The CDR3, as DNA: TGTGCCAGCAGCACCGCCACTGGGGCCATCACAGATACGCAGTATTTT. Translating gives CASSTATGAITDTQYF. The full variable domain, its missing parts supplied by reference TRBV5-4 and TRBJ2-3, is ETGVTQSPTHLIKTRGQQVTLRCSSQSGHNTVSWYQQALGQGPQFIFQYYREEENGRGNFPPRFSGLQFPNYSSELNVNALELDDSALYLCASSTATGAITDTQYFGPGTRLTVL.

This clonotype was counted ten times or more. The rearrangement uses TRBV20-1 and TRBJ2-3; 9 bases agree with TRBD2. This CDR3 is built from 15 residues. Trimming removed 6 bases from V and 0 bases from J; junction bases left unmatched: 7. CDR1 and CDR2 (germline): DFQATT, SNEGSKA (reference sequence). This CDR3 reads CSANRLAESTDTQYF. The CDR3 bases are TGCAGTGCAAATCGACTAGCGGAAAGCACAGATACGCAGTATTTT.

J is TRBJ2-1 and V is TRBV28; 7 bases agree with TRBD1. The CDR3 sequence is 15 residues long. Germline V gene sequence: CDR1 MDHEN, CDR2 SYDVKM. The trim removed 5 bases at V and 6 bases at J, leaving 10 bases unmatched. Written as DNA, the CDR3 is TGTGCCAGCAGTGAACAGGGGATAGGGGGCAATGAGCAGTTCTTC. It specifies CASSEQGIGGNEQFF.

This clonotype was observed a few times. J is TRBJ1-1 and V is TRBV19; D is perhaps TRBD1 (6 bases). This CDR3 is built from 13 residues. Trimming cost V 3 bases and J 4 bases, with 9 bases left between them. Germline CDR1 is LNHDA and CDR2 is SQIVND (reference sequence). The CDR3 DNA is TGTGCCAGTAGTATGTGGGGGCGCACTGAAGCTTTCTTT. Translating gives CASSMWGRTEAFF.

The rearrangement uses TRBV20-1 and TRBJ2-7; TRBD2 matches 12 bases. With V trimmed by 6 bases and J by 7 bases, 7 bases remained unmatched. Per germline, CDR1 DFQATT and CDR2 SNEGSKA (reference sequence). The CDR3 runs 13 residues. CDR3: CSAKTSGSGEQYF. CDR3 coding DNA: TGCAGTGCAAAGACTAGCGGGAGCGGGGAGCAGTACTTC.

In this sample, this clonotype turned up many times. V is TRBV7-9 and J is TRBJ1-1; TRBD1 matches at 7 bases. This CDR3 has 13 residues. Germline V lookup: CDR1 SEHNR, CDR2 FQNEAQ (reference sequence). V was pared by 5 bases and J by 4 bases, with 4 bases of the junction left unmatched. The CDR3 region has the DNA TGTGCCAGCAGCCGAGGACAGGTCACTGAAGCTTTCTTT. Its protein is CASSRGQVTEAFF.

This clonotype has only a few counts. The chain combines TRBV20-1 with TRBJ2-7; 7 positions agree with TRBD2. Germline CDR1 reads DFQATT; CDR2 reads SNEGSKA (reference sequence). The V gene end was trimmed by 4 bases and the J gene end by 6 bases; junction bases not matched to a gene: 15. The CDR3 extends over 15 amino acids. DNA for the CDR3: TGCAGTGCTACTCAGAAAGGACTAGTTGATGGCGAGCAGTACTTC. Amino acid sequence: CSATQKGLVDGEQYF.

This clonotype was counted a few times. This chain connects TRBV10-3 to TRBJ2-5; 13 nucleotides align to TRBD2. Unmatched junction bases numbered 11, after V lost 3 bases and J lost 1 base. CDR1 ENHRY and CDR2 SYGVKD come from the germline V gene. This CDR3 comprises 19 residues. The CDR3 reads CAISDPYRTSGSTQETQYF. CDR3 DNA: TGTGCCATCAGTGATCCCTACCGGACTAGCGGGAGCACCCAAGAGACCCAGTACTTC.

This clonotype was observed many times. The chain employs TRBV5-1 and TRBJ1-1; D gene uncertain. This CDR3 has 14 amino acids. Germline CDR1 is SGHRS and CDR2 is YFSETQ. V was clipped by 1 base and J by 1 base, with 8 bases between them. The DNA of the CDR3 is TGCGCCAGCAGCTTGTTTTCCGGGAACACTGAAGCTTTCTTT. As protein: CASSLFSGNTEAFF.